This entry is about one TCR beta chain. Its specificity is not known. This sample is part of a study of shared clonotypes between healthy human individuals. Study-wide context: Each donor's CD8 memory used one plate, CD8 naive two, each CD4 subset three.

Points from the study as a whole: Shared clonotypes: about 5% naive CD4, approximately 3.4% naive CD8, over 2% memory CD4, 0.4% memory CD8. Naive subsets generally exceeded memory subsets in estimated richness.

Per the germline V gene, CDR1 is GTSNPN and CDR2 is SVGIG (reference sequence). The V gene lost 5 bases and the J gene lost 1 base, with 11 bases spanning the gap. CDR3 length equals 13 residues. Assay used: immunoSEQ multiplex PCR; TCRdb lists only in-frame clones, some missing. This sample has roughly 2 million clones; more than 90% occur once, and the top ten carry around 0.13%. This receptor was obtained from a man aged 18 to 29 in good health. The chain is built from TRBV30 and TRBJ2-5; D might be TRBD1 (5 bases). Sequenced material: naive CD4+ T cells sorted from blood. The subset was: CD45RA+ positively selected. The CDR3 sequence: CAWGQVVQETQYF. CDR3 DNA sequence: TGTGCCTGGGGACAAGTGGTCCAAGAGACCCAGTACTTC.